This T cell receptor (beta chain) was retrieved from a study of T cell repertoires in cytomegalovirus infection. In the study overall: The public TCR beta signatures pointed to both CMV infection and matching HLA type. Study results and limitations: Dominant in the ex vivo response were TCR beta clonotypes restricted by HLA-C and specific for CMV. Identification of carriers of CMV plus the relevant HLA was achieved through cumulative public TCR beta family frequency.

TCRdb re-derived calls from the reads in MiXCR, one entry per CDR3 protein. The data contain 200,000 to 300,000 distinct CDR3 sequences, approximately 8.3% of them singletons. The CDR3 has 13 amino acids. V lost 4 bases and J lost 5, with 14 bases in between. Germline assignment: CDR1 SQVTM and CDR2 ANQGSEA. This clonotype was seen at least ten times. Its specificity is unknown. Sequencing was done on a sample of PBMCs. This TCR derives from a human donor in good health (CMV status not recorded). Some clones in this sample may be carry-over from other donors' samples. The chain couples TRBV29-1 to TRBJ2-5; possible D gene TRBD1, 6 bases. The CDR3 spells CSVVKGVGETQYF. In DNA form, the CDR3 reads TGCAGCGTTGTTAAGGGGGTAGGGGAGACCCAGTACTTC.